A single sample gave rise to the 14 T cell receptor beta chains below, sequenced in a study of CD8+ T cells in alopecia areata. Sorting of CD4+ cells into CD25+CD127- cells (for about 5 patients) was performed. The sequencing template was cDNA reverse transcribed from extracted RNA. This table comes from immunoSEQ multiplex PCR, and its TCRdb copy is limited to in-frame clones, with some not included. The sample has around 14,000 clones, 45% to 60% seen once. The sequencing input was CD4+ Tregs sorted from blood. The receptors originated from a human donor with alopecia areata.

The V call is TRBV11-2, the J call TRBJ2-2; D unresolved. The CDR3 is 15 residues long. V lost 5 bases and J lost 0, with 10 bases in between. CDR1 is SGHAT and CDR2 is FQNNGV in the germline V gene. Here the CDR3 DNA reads TGTGCCAGCAGCCCCCTGTGGGCGAACACCGGGGAGCTGTTTTTT. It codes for CASSPLWANTGELFF.

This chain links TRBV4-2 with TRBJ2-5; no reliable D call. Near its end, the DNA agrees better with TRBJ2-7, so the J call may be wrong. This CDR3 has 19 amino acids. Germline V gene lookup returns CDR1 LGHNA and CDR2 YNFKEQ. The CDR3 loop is CASSFLSGGARNYPYEQYF. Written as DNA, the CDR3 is TGTGCCAGCAGCTTCCTATCGGGCGGCGCAAGGAACTACCCCTACGAGCAGTACTTC.

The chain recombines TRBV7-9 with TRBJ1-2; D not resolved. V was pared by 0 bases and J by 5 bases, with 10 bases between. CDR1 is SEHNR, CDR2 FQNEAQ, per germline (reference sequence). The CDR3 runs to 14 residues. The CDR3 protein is CASSLALGSYGYTF. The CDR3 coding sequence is TGTGCCAGCAGCTTAGCGCTGGGGTCTTATGGCTACACCTTC.

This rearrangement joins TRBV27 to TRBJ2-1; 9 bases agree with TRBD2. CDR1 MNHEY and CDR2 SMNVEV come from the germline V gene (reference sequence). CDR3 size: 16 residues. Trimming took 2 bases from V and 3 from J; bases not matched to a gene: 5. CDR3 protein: CASSLNGLAHYNEQFF. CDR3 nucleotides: TGTGCCAGCAGTTTAAACGGACTAGCGCACTACAATGAGCAGTTCTTC.

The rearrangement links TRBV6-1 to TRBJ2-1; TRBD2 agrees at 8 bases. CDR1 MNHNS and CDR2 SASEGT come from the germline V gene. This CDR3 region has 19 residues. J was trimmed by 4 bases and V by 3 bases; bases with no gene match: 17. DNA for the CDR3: TGTGCCAGCAGTGAGGGGATAGCGGGACGGGGATACAAATACAATGAGCAGTTCTTC. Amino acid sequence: CASSEGIAGRGYKYNEQFF.

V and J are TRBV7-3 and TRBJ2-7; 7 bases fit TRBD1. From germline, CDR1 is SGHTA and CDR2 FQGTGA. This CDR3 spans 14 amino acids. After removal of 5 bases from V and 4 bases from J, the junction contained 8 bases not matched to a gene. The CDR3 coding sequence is TGTGCCAGCAGCCATACGACAGGGCGGTACGAGCAGTACTTC. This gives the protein CASSHTTGRYEQYF.

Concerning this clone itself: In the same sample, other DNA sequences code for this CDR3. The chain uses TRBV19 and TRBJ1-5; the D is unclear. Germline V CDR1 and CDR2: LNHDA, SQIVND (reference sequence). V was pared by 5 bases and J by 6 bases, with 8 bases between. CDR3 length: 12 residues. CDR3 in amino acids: CASSVLTQPQHF. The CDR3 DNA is TGTGCCAGTAGTGTATTAACTCAGCCCCAGCATTTT.

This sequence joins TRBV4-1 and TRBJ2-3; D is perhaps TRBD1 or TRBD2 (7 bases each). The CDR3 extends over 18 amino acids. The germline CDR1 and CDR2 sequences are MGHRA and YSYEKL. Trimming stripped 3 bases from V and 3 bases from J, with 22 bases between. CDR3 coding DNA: TGCGCCAGCAGCCAGATACTAGGGAGGGGGCTCAGAACAGATACGCAGTATTTT. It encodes CASSQILGRGLRTDTQYF.

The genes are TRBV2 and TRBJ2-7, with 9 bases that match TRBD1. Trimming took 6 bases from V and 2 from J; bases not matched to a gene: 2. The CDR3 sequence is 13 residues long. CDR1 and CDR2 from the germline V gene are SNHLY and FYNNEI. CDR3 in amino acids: CASRDRGPYEQYF. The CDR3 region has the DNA TGTGCCAGCAGGGACAGGGGACCCTACGAGCAGTACTTC.

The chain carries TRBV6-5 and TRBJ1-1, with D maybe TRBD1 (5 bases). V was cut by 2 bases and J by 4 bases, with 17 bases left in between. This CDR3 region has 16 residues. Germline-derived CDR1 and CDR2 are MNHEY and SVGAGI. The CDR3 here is CASSYRTLTVPTEAFF. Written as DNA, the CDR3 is TGTGCCAGCAGTTACCGTACCCTGACAGTTCCCACTGAAGCTTTCTTT.

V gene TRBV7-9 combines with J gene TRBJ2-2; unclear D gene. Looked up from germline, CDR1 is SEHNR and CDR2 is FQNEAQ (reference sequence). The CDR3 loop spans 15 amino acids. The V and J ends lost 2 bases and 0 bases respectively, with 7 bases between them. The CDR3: CASSLTPANTGELFF. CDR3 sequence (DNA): TGTGCCAGCAGCTTAACTCCCGCGAACACCGGGGAGCTGTTTTTT.

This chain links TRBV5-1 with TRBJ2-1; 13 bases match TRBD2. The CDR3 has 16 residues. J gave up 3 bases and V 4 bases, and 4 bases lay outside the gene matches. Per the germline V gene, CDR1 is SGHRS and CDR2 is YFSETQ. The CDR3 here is CASSPRTSGSYNEQFF. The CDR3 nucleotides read TGCGCCAGCAGCCCTCGGACTAGCGGGAGCTACAATGAGCAGTTCTTC. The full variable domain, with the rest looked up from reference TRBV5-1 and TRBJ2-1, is KAGVTQTPRYLIKTRGQQVTLSCSPISGHRSVSWYQQTPGQGLQFLFEYFSETQRNKGNFPGRFSGRQFSNSRSEMNVSTLELGDSALYLCASSPRTSGSYNEQFFGPGTRLTVL.

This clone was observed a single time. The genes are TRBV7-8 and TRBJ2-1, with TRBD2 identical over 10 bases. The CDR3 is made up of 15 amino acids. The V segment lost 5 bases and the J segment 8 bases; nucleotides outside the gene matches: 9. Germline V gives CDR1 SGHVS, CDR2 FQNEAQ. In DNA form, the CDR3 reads TGTGCCAGCAGCGTACTAGCGGGACTTTGGGATGAGCAGTTCTTC. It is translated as CASSVLAGLWDEQFF. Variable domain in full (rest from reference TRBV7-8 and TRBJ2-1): GAGVSQSPRYKVAKRGQDVALRCDPISGHVSLFWYQQALGQGPEFLTYFQNEAQLDKSGLPSDRFFAERPEGSVSTLKIQRTQQEDSAVYLCASSVLAGLWDEQFFGPGTRLTVL.

CDR3 in DNA: TGTGCCAGCAGACCCCCCCGGGATGGCTACACCTTC. It translates to CASRPPRDGYTF. The chain uses TRBV9 and TRBJ1-2; D not certain. This CDR3 comprises 12 residues. The germline CDR1 and CDR2 sequences are SGDLS and YYNGEE. Deletions cut 5 bases from V and 6 bases from J, with 11 bases between. Looking up the rest from reference TRBV9 and TRBJ1-2 gives the full variable domain: DSGVTQTPKHLITATGQRVTLRCSPRSGDLSVYWYQQSLDQGLQFLIQYYNGEERAKGNILERFSAQQFPDLHSELNLSSLELGDSALYFCASRPPRDGYTFGSGTRLTVV.